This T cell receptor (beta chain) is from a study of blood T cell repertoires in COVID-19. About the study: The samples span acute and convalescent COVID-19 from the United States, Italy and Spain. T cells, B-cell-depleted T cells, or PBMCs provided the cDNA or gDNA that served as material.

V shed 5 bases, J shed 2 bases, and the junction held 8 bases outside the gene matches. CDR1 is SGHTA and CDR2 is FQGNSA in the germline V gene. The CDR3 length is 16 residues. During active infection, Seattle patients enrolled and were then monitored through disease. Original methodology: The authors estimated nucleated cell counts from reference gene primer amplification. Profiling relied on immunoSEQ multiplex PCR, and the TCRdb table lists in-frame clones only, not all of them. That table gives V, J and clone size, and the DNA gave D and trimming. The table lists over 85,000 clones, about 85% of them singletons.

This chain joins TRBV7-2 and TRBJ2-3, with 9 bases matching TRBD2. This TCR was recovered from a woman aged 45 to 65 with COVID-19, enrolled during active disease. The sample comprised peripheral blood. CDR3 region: CASSTRTSDLTDTQYF. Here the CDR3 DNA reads TGTGCCAGCAGCACAAGGACTAGCGACCTCACAGATACGCAGTATTTT.